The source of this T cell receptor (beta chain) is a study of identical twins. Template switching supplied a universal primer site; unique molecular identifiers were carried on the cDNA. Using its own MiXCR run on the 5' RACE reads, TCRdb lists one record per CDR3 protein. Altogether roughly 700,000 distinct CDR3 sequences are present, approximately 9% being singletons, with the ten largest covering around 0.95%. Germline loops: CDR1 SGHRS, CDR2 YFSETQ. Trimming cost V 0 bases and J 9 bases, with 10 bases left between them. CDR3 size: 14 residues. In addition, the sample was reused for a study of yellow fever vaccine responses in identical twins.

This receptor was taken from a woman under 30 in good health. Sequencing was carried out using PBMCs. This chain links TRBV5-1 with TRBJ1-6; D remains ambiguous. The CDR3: CASSLAPFGSPLHF. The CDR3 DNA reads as TGCGCCAGCAGCTTGGCCCCCTTTGGTTCACCCCTCCACTTT.